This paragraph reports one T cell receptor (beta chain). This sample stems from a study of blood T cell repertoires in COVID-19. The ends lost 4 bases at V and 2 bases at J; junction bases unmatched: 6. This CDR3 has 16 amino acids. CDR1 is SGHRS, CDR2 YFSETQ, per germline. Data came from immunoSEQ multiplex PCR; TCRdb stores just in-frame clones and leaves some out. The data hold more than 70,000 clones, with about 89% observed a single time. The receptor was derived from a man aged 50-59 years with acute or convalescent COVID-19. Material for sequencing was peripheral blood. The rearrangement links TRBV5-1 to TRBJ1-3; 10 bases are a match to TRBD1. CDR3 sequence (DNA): TGCGCCAGCAGCGTGAAGACAGGGGGCCCTGGAAACACCATATATTTT. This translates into CASSVKTGGPGNTIYF.